The 8 T cell receptor beta chains below were found in one sample sequenced in a study of cytomegalovirus exposure and HLA in healthy donors. Use of 60 Vbeta and 13 Jbeta primers characterized the PCR. Profiling relied on immunoSEQ multiplex PCR, and the TCRdb table lists in-frame clones only, not all of them. The data contain approximately 100,000 clones, around 80% of them singletons. Sequencing was done on a sample of PBMCs. The receptors here all came from a woman aged 45-65 years in good health and CMV-seropositive.

This sequence joins TRBV7-8 and TRBJ2-4, with no clear D. Germline CDR1 reads SGHVS; CDR2 reads FQNEAQ. Trimming took off 5 bases at V and 8 bases at J, with 13 bases between the two ends. CDR3 size: 13 residues. CDR3 coding DNA: TGTGCCAGCAGCGCCACAGTCGATGACATTCAGTACTTC. Protein product: CASSATVDDIQYF.

This clone has only a few counts. V gene TRBV10-2 combines with J gene TRBJ1-2; D perhaps matches TRBD1 (5 bases). The CDR3 runs 12 residues. The V gene's germline CDR1 is WSHSY and CDR2 SAAADI. V gave up 7 bases and J gave up 7 bases, with 13 bases separating them. CDR3 nucleotide sequence: TGCGCCAGCACGTGGGGGGATGCTGGCTACACCTTC. This gives the protein CASTWGDAGYTF.

The V call is TRBV5-5, the J call TRBJ1-5, with D unresolved. Trimming took 4 bases from V and 3 from J, leaving 14 bases between them. Germline CDR1 SGHKS, CDR2 YYEKEE (reference sequence). The CDR3 has 15 amino acids. The chain's CDR3 is CASSPLGQDNQPQHF. As DNA, the CDR3 is TGTGCCAGCAGCCCCCTGGGCCAGGACAATCAGCCCCAGCATTTT.

The chain recombines TRBV19 with TRBJ1-6; TRBD1 matches 7 bases. Trimming took 6 bases from V and 0 from J; bases not matched to a gene: 2. The CDR3 runs to 15 residues. Per the germline V gene, CDR1 is LNHDA and CDR2 is SQIVND (reference sequence). The CDR3 region has the DNA TGTGCCAGTAGGGGGGACAGCTCCTATAATTCACCCCTCCACTTT. Encoded protein: CASRGDSSYNSPLHF.

This clone was counted a few times. This chain uses TRBV7-8 with TRBJ1-2, with 8 bases lining up with TRBD1. Germline CDR1 and CDR2: SGHVS and FQNEAQ. The CDR3 runs 15 residues. V shed 6 bases, J shed 10 bases, and the junction held 16 bases outside the gene matches. Here the CDR3 DNA reads TGTGCCAGCAGACACCGACAGGGGATGAATTCCGTCTACACCTTC. Amino acids: CASRHRQGMNSVYTF.

The J gene is TRBJ2-1, the V gene TRBV6-4, with 8 positions matching TRBD1. The CDR3 sequence is 13 residues long. Germline V gene data show CDR1 as MRHNA and CDR2 as SNTAGT. The V gene end was trimmed by 4 bases and the J gene end by 10 bases; junction bases not matched to a gene: 6. CDR3 residues: CASSADRGREQFF. In DNA form, the CDR3 reads TGTGCCAGCAGTGCCGACAGGGGAAGAGAGCAGTTCTTC.

The chain links TRBV4-2 to TRBJ1-2; D perhaps matches TRBD1 (5 bases). The ends were cut back, 0 bases at V and 5 bases at J, with 10 bases in the middle. Germline CDR1 LGHNA, CDR2 YNFKEQ. This CDR3 region has 14 residues. DNA of the CDR3: TGTGCCAGCAGCCAAGAGGAAGGGGTTTATGGCTACACCTTC. This encodes CASSQEEGVYGYTF.

This clone was detected a few times. The chain joins TRBV7-9 to TRBJ2-7, with 7 bases that match TRBD1. There are 15 residues in the CDR3. J gave up 2 bases and V 4 bases, and 8 bases lay outside the gene matches. Germline-derived CDR1 and CDR2 are SEHNR and FQNEAQ (reference sequence). The CDR3 spells CASSSNRGHPYEQYF. In nucleotides, the CDR3 is TGTGCCAGCAGCTCTAACAGGGGCCACCCCTACGAGCAGTACTTC.